The 31 T cell receptor beta chains below come from one sample, sequenced in a study of T cell changes during pregnancy in multiple sclerosis. Clones were sequenced by immunoSEQ multiplex PCR, and TCRdb holds only the in-frame ones, with some missing. The table lists approximately 70,000 clones, about 90% of them singletons. Sequenced material: peripheral blood, taken in the second trimester of pregnancy. The receptors were sampled from a female donor in good health, enrolled as a control in a pregnancy study.

This chain connects TRBV29-1 to TRBJ1-1; D perhaps matches TRBD1 (5 bases). CDR1 and CDR2 (germline): SQVTM, ANQGSEA. The CDR3 is made up of 13 amino acids. Trimming pared 5 bases from V and 3 bases from J, leaving 13 bases between. The CDR3 spells CSVTRGRDTEAFF. DNA for the CDR3: TGCAGCGTTACCCGGGGGAGGGACACTGAAGCTTTCTTT.

The chain recombines TRBV4-2 with TRBJ1-1; the D is unclear. V lost 1 base to trimming and J lost 6 bases, with 12 bases between them. The CDR3 length is 14 residues. The germline gives CDR1 LGHNA, CDR2 YNFKEQ. The CDR3: CASSQGAGRAEAFF. As DNA, the CDR3 is TGTGCCAGCAGCCAAGGGGCGGGTAGGGCTGAAGCTTTCTTT.

This rearrangement joins TRBV7-9 to TRBJ2-1, with D perhaps TRBD1 (6 bases). V lost 5 bases to trimming and J lost 4 bases, with 9 bases between them. The CDR3 consists of 13 residues. The germline gives CDR1 SEHNR, CDR2 FQNEAQ (reference sequence). The chain's CDR3 is CASSRTEYNEQFF. CDR3 DNA sequence: TGTGCCAGCAGCCGGACAGAATACAATGAGCAGTTCTTC.

The V and J genes are TRBV28 and TRBJ1-5; a weak D match, TRBD1 (5 bases). Germline CDR1 is MDHEN and CDR2 is SYDVKM. V dropped 10 bases and J dropped 0 bases, with 19 bases sitting between them. CDR3 size: 16 residues. The CDR3 nucleotides are TGTGCCACCCGATCGACAGACCACTATAGCAATCAGCCCCAGCATTTT. Translated, it gives CATRSTDHYSNQPQHF.

The rearrangement uses TRBV7-2 and TRBJ1-4; D remains ambiguous. From germline, CDR1 is SGHTA and CDR2 FQGNSA. The V end lost 5 bases, the J end lost 0 bases, and 13 bases lay between the germline ends. This CDR3 has 16 amino acids. Here the CDR3 DNA reads TGTGCCAGCAGCCCTAGGTCGGCAACAACTAATGAAAAACTGTTTTTT. It codes for CASSPRSATTNEKLFF.

This clone showed up just once. The rearrangement joins TRBV6-5 to TRBJ2-7; TRBD2 matches at 13 bases. Germline CDR1 reads MNHEY; CDR2 reads SVGAGI. V was clipped by 4 bases and J by 3 bases; unmatched bases: 3. CDR3 length equals 15 residues. The CDR3 region is CASSFGLAGDYEQYF. The CDR3 DNA follows: TGTGCCAGCAGTTTCGGACTAGCGGGAGACTACGAGCAGTACTTC.

The rearrangement links TRBV30 to TRBJ2-7; TRBD1 matches 10 bases. V was pared by 4 bases and J by 6 bases, with 6 bases of the junction left unmatched. This CDR3 has 13 residues. Germline V gives CDR1 GTSNPN, CDR2 SVGIG (reference sequence). The CDR3 loop reads CAWTETGGGEQYF. The CDR3 DNA is TGTGCCTGGACAGAGACAGGGGGCGGCGAGCAGTACTTC.

The V and J genes are TRBV9 and TRBJ1-1; no firm D call. Germline CDR1 is SGDLS and CDR2 is YYNGEE. CDR3 length equals 13 residues. Trimming shortened V by 3 bases and J by 0 bases, and 6 bases separated the two germline ends. The CDR3 spells CASSGHLNTEAFF. The CDR3 coding sequence is TGTGCCAGCAGCGGTCATTTGAACACTGAAGCTTTCTTT.

The V and J genes are TRBV7-2 and TRBJ2-1; 8 nucleotides line up with TRBD2. Germline CDR1 is SGHTA and CDR2 is FQGNSA. The J segment lost 9 bases and the V segment lost 2 bases, leaving 9 bases of the junction unmatched. CDR3 size: 15 residues. The DNA of the CDR3 is TGTGCCAGCAGCTTAAGCGGGAGTGGCCTCGTTGAGCAGTTCTTC. Translation: CASSLSGSGLVEQFF.

J is TRBJ2-7 and V is TRBV5-6; a weak D match, TRBD1 (6 bases). The germline V gene encodes CDR1 SGHDT and CDR2 YYEEEE. The germline V and J ends were trimmed by 4 bases and 0 bases, with 20 bases remaining between them. The CDR3 is 17 amino acids. The CDR3 region has the DNA TGTGCCAGCAGCACCATCGCTTCAGGGGTAGCCTCCTACGAGCAGTACTTC. Its translation: CASSTIASGVASYEQYF.

The chain couples TRBV11-3 to TRBJ2-7, with TRBD2 matching over 13 bases. The V gene end was trimmed by 5 bases and the J gene end by 2 bases; junction bases not matched to a gene: 15. Per the germline V gene, CDR1 is SGHNT and CDR2 is YENEEA. This CDR3 spans 19 amino acids. CDR3 sequence (DNA): TGTGCCAGCAGCGCTCGGACTAGCGGGGGTCAACACCTACCCTACGAGCAGTACTTC. This codes for CASSARTSGGQHLPYEQYF.

V and J are TRBV18 and TRBJ1-5, with D tentatively TRBD1 (5 bases). Germline CDR1 and CDR2: KGHSH and LQKENI. This CDR3 contains 14 residues. V was shortened by 6 bases and J by 0 bases, with 9 bases between the two germline ends. The CDR3 DNA reads as TGTGCCAGCTCGCCTCAGGGTAGCAATCAGCCCCAGCATTTT. Its translation: CASSPQGSNQPQHF.

CDR3 residues: CASSLASGRSGEQFF. The CDR3 coding sequence is TGTGCCAGCAGCTTAGCCAGCGGGAGATCCGGTGAGCAGTTCTTC. J is TRBJ2-1 and V is TRBV7-2; 8 bases are shared with TRBD2. V trimming: 0 bases; J trimming: 9 bases; junction bases outside the gene matches: 7. This CDR3 contains 15 residues. Germline-derived CDR1 and CDR2 are SGHTA and FQGNSA.

This clone was picked up one time. The chain carries TRBV19 and TRBJ2-4, with 8 bases aligning to TRBD1. This CDR3 is built from 15 residues. Germline values: CDR1 LNHDA, CDR2 SQIVND (reference sequence). The V gene end was trimmed by 8 bases and the J gene end by 0 bases; junction bases not matched to a gene: 6. The CDR3 nucleotides are TGTGCCAGTCGCATGACAGGGGAAGCCAAAAACATTCAGTACTTC. It yields the protein CASRMTGEAKNIQYF.

The V and J genes are TRBV18 and TRBJ2-7, with TRBD1 identical over 9 bases. Losses at the gene ends were 4 bases for V and 3 bases for J; bases not matched to a gene: 4. The CDR3 totals 14 residues. Germline CDR1 reads KGHSH; CDR2 reads LQKENI. This CDR3 reads CASSQGQGGYEQYF. The CDR3 DNA reads as TGTGCCAGCTCACAGGGACAGGGAGGCTACGAGCAGTACTTC.

The chain joins TRBV11-2 to TRBJ2-7, with 8 bases that match TRBD1. CDR1 is SGHAT and CDR2 is FQNNGV in the germline V gene. With V trimmed by 5 bases and J by 3 bases, 6 bases remained unmatched. The CDR3 sequence is 14 residues long. Here the CDR3 DNA reads TGTGCCAGCAGCGGGCGGACAGGGCTCTACGAGCAGTACTTC. This gives the protein CASSGRTGLYEQYF.

This clone was counted a few times. The rearrangement uses TRBV14 and TRBJ2-2; D may be TRBD2 (6 bases). The germline V gene has CDR1 SGHDN and CDR2 FVKESK. This CDR3 is built from 14 residues. V was cut by 0 bases and J by 6 bases, with 8 bases left in between. Here the CDR3 reads CASSQEGDSGELFF. As DNA, the CDR3 is TGTGCCAGCAGCCAAGAGGGGGACTCCGGGGAGCTGTTTTTT.

The CDR3 DNA sequence: TGTGCCAGCAGCTCGCCGGGACAGGGCGGGGAGACCCAGTACTTC. Its translation: CASSSPGQGGETQYF. This sequence joins TRBV5-4 and TRBJ2-5; 9 nucleotides line up with TRBD1. The CDR3 length is 15 residues. Germline-derived CDR1 and CDR2 are SGHNT and YYREEE (reference sequence). V was clipped by 3 bases and J by 5 bases; unmatched bases: 8. Based on the CDR3 plus reference TRBV5-4 and TRBJ2-5, the full variable domain is ETGVTQSPTHLIKTRGQQVTLRCSSQSGHNTVSWYQQALGQGPQFIFQYYREEENGRGNFPPRFSGLQFPNYSSELNVNALELDDSALYLCASSSPGQGGETQYFGPGTRLLVL.

This chain connects TRBV5-1 to TRBJ1-3, with D unclear. The V end lost 4 bases, the J end lost 0 bases, and 14 bases lay between the germline ends. Germline V lookup: CDR1 SGHRS, CDR2 YFSETQ. The CDR3 covers 16 residues. CDR3 sequence reads: CASSRLPRSSGNTIYF. CDR3 sequence (DNA): TGCGCCAGCAGCCGCCTCCCTAGGAGCTCTGGAAACACCATATATTTT.

The genes are TRBV10-1 and TRBJ2-7; 12 positions match TRBD2. Losses at the gene ends were 8 bases for V and 5 bases for J; bases not matched to a gene: 10. Germline CDR1 WNHNN, CDR2 SYGVQD (reference sequence). The CDR3 runs 15 residues. The CDR3: CASLAGLAGKNEQYF. CDR3 DNA: TGCGCCAGCCTCGCCGGACTAGCGGGAAAGAACGAGCAGTACTTC.

The chain couples TRBV5-1 to TRBJ1-1; TRBD1 might be the D (5 bases). CDR1 SGHRS and CDR2 YFSETQ come from the germline V gene. This CDR3 has 15 residues. The ends were cut back, 6 bases at V and 9 bases at J, with 24 bases in the middle. The CDR3 region is CASNPNYGGADKAFF. CDR3 nucleotide sequence: TGCGCCAGCAACCCAAATTACGGAGGGGCCGATAAAGCTTTCTTT.

V is TRBV9 and J is TRBJ2-1; D uncertain. Germline CDR1 is SGDLS and CDR2 is YYNGEE. Trimming shortened V by 0 bases and J by 2 bases, and 3 bases separated the two germline ends. This CDR3 spans 13 amino acids. The CDR3 nucleotides are TGTGCCAGCAGCGTAGGTACCTACAATGAGCAGTTCTTC. It encodes CASSVGTYNEQFF. Combining the CDR3 with reference TRBV9 and TRBJ2-1 gives the whole variable domain DSGVTQTPKHLITATGQRVTLRCSPRSGDLSVYWYQQSLDQGLQFLIQYYNGEERAKGNILERFSAQQFPDLHSELNLSSLELGDSALYFCASSVGTYNEQFFGPGTRLTVL.

The chain joins TRBV28 to TRBJ1-2; D possibly corresponds to TRBD1 (5 bases). V was clipped by 8 bases and J by 4 bases, with 14 bases between them. The CDR3 runs 13 residues. Germline V CDR1 and CDR2: MDHEN, SYDVKM. The CDR3 DNA reads TGTGCCAGCCATCCAACGGGGGTCTATGGCTACACCTTC. Translation: CASHPTGVYGYTF.

The rearrangement joins TRBV7-6 to TRBJ2-2; 10 bases align to TRBD1. J gave up 5 bases and V 4 bases, and 10 bases lay outside the gene matches. This CDR3 is 17 amino acids long. Germline assignment: CDR1 SGHVS and CDR2 FNYEAQ. CDR3 protein: CASSSRRDRGRTGELFF. The DNA of the CDR3 is TGTGCCAGCAGCTCCCGCCGGGACAGGGGCAGGACCGGGGAGCTGTTTTTT.

The rearrangement uses TRBV15 and TRBJ2-7, with 10 bases lining up with TRBD2. Germline values: CDR1 LNHNV, CDR2 YYDKDF (reference sequence). The CDR3 contains 15 residues. V shed 3 bases and J 4 bases; nucleotides not matched to a gene: 6. CDR3 bases: TGTGCCACCAGCAGTGGTCTAGCGGGAGCTTACGAGCAGTACTTC. Protein: CATSSGLAGAYEQYF.

V usage is TRBV28 and J usage is TRBJ1-4; 8 positions agree with TRBD1. This CDR3 is built from 14 residues. Trimming cost V 3 bases and J 11 bases; bases outside gene matches: 8. Germline CDR1 reads MDHEN; CDR2 reads SYDVKM. Here the CDR3 DNA reads TGTGCCAGCAGTTTTTCGCAGGGGGCAGGTAAACTGTTTTTT. Translating it yields CASSFSQGAGKLFF. The full variable domain, rest sourced from reference TRBV28 and TRBJ1-4, is DVKVTQSSRYLVKRTGEKVFLECVQDMDHENMFWYRQDPGLGLRLIYFSYDVKMKEKGDIPEGYSVSREKKERFSLILESASTNQTSMYLCASSFSQGAGKLFFGSGTQLSVL.

This rearrangement joins TRBV19 to TRBJ2-3, with 7 bases that match TRBD2. The V gene's germline CDR1 is LNHDA and CDR2 SQIVND (reference sequence). This CDR3 has 17 residues. The V gene end was trimmed by 5 bases and the J gene end by 4 bases; junction bases not matched to a gene: 15. The CDR3, as DNA: TGTGCCAGTAGTCTGGTCTCTATGCGGGAGTTGGCAGATACGCAGTATTTT. Translation gives CASSLVSMRELADTQYF.

J is TRBJ2-7 and V is TRBV15, with 11 bases lining up with TRBD2. Germline CDR1 is LNHNV and CDR2 is YYDKDF (reference sequence). The V and J ends lost 5 bases and 7 bases, in that order; junction bases with no gene match: 10. The CDR3 contains 15 residues. For the CDR3, the DNA is TGTGCCACCAGCTCCGGGACTAGCGGAGTACGGGAGCAGTACTTC. Residues: CATSSGTSGVREQYF.

The chain is built from TRBV4-3 and TRBJ2-7; 10 nucleotides align to TRBD1. This CDR3 has 17 residues. J gave up 3 bases and V 4 bases, and 12 bases lay outside the gene matches. In germline, CDR1 is LGHNA, CDR2 YSLEER. The CDR3 is CASSPKRTGTGDYEQYF. CDR3 nucleotide sequence: TGCGCCAGCAGCCCGAAGCGGACCGGGACAGGGGACTACGAGCAGTACTTC.

The chain is built from TRBV9 and TRBJ2-5; 9 positions match TRBD1. CDR1 and CDR2 from the germline V gene are SGDLS and YYNGEE. The CDR3 consists of 13 residues. The V and J ends lost 3 bases and 5 bases, in that order; junction bases with no gene match: 2. The CDR3 protein is CASSDTGGETQYF. CDR3 sequence (DNA): TGTGCCAGCAGCGACACAGGGGGCGAGACCCAGTACTTC.

The chain couples TRBV27 to TRBJ2-7; 9 bases agree with TRBD1. Germline values: CDR1 MNHEY, CDR2 SMNVEV (reference sequence). Germline trimming cut 4 bases from V and 3 bases from J; bases unmatched to any gene: 13. The CDR3 has 17 amino acids. The CDR3 DNA reads as TGTGCCAGCAGTTGGGGACAGGGAGTTGTGGCGGGCTACGAGCAGTACTTC. Translating gives CASSWGQGVVAGYEQYF.